The 31 T cell receptor beta chains below were found in one sample sequenced in a study of blood T cells in healthy people across ages. A J-beta primer mix and a sample-barcoded 5' primer were used in a second PCR of roughly 6 to 12 cycles. TCRdb redid the calling of the 5' RACE reads with MiXCR, one entry per CDR3 protein. The data hold around 1.1 million distinct CDR3 sequences, with around two fifths observed a single time. Material: blood. Receptor source: a man between 18 and 29 years old in good health.

J is TRBJ1-2 and V is TRBV28, with D possibly TRBD1 on 5 matching bases. Germline V gives CDR1 MDHEN, CDR2 SYDVKM. The V and J ends lost 3 bases and 6 bases respectively, with 17 bases between them. This CDR3 is built from 15 residues. The DNA for the CDR3 is TGTGCCAGCAGTTTTCCCCAGGGAAACTATGATGGCTACACCTTC. Translation gives CASSFPQGNYDGYTF.

The rearrangement joins TRBV6-5 to TRBJ1-1, with a weak D call TRBD1 (6 bases). There are 15 residues in the CDR3. Germline CDR1 MNHEY, CDR2 SVGAGI. Trimming removed 5 bases at V and 5 bases at J, with 18 bases between. The CDR3 reads CASSPRPRDTTEAFF. In DNA form, the CDR3 reads TGTGCCAGCAGTCCAAGACCCAGGGACACAACTGAAGCTTTCTTT.

Concerning this clonotype: A much more abundant neighbour one base away suggests this may be a read error. The chain links TRBV10-3 to TRBJ1-4; 9 positions agree with TRBD1. The ends lost 10 bases at V and 8 bases at J; junction bases unmatched: 11. Germline loops: CDR1 ENHRY, CDR2 SYGVKD. This CDR3 contains 14 residues. DNA of the CDR3: TGTGCCACCTCCGGGACAGGGAGTAAGGAAAAACTGTTTTTT. This codes for CATSGTGSKEKLFF.

This chain joins TRBV15 and TRBJ1-2; D is undetermined. The germline gives CDR1 LNHNV, CDR2 YYDKDF (reference sequence). The CDR3 contains 15 residues. V dropped 0 bases and J dropped 8 bases, with 16 bases sitting between them. This chain's CDR3 is CATSRDRESLGGYTF. CDR3 nucleotide sequence: TGTGCCACCAGCAGAGATAGGGAGAGTCTGGGAGGCTACACCTTC.

The rearrangement links TRBV20-1 to TRBJ1-1, with D tentatively TRBD1 (5 bases). CDR1 is DFQATT, CDR2 SNEGSKA, per germline (reference sequence). Deletions cut 6 bases from V and 5 bases from J, with 22 bases between. The CDR3 has 15 amino acids. In nucleotides, the CDR3 is TGCAGTGCAGGGGCGAGCGGCAGGAGGCGTACTGAAGCTTTCTTT. Its protein is CSAGASGRRRTEAFF.

The gene calls are TRBV19 and TRBJ2-3; D is possibly TRBD1 (5 bases). Germline CDR1 reads LNHDA; CDR2 reads SQIVND (reference sequence). The V gene lost 3 bases and the J gene lost 6 bases, with 19 bases spanning the gap. The CDR3 sequence is 16 residues long. The CDR3, as DNA: TGTGCCAGTAGTATGTTTTGGGGCGATAGGATGGATACGCAGTATTTT. This gives the protein CASSMFWGDRMDTQYF.

This sequence joins TRBV6-2 or TRBV6-3 and TRBJ2-7, with 10 positions matching TRBD2. V dropped 4 bases and J dropped 7; count of bases not matched to a gene: 10. Germline CDR1 MNHEY, CDR2 SVGEGT. The CDR3 covers 15 residues. The CDR3 here is CASSLTSGYYNEQYF. In DNA, the CDR3 is TGTGCCAGCAGTTTGACTAGCGGGTACTACAATGAGCAGTACTTC.

Only a few counts were recorded for this clonotype. The chain recombines TRBV11-2 with TRBJ2-1; no clear D. V lost 0 bases and J lost 9, with 9 bases in between. CDR1 and CDR2 from the germline V gene are SGHAT and FQNNGV. CDR3 length: 13 residues. The CDR3 sequence is CASSLEPAGEQFF. The CDR3 DNA is TGTGCCAGCAGCTTAGAGCCAGCTGGTGAGCAGTTCTTC.

This clonotype has a handful of counts. The chain links TRBV5-6 to TRBJ2-5; 9 nucleotides line up with TRBD2. The V gene's germline CDR1 is SGHDT and CDR2 YYEEEE. This CDR3 region has 12 residues. The ends lost 7 bases at V and 4 bases at J; junction bases unmatched: 2. As DNA, the CDR3 is TGTGCCAGCGGGACTAGCAGAGAGACCCAGTACTTC. This sequence encodes CASGTSRETQYF.

This clonotype was picked up a small number of times. The chain uses TRBV12-5 and TRBJ2-5; weak D call: TRBD1 (7 bases). This CDR3 has 13 amino acids. V lost 6 bases to trimming and J lost 3 bases, with 11 bases between them. CDR1 LGHNT and CDR2 FRNRAP come from the germline V gene. In nucleotides, the CDR3 is TGTGCTAGTGGCCGCGGGACAGAAGAGACCCAGTACTTC. Translation gives CASGRGTEETQYF.

The gene calls are TRBV6-5 and TRBJ2-3, with D possibly being TRBD1 (6 bases). Germline CDR1 is MNHEY and CDR2 is SVGAGI. Trimming removed 1 base at V and 3 bases at J, with 11 bases between. The CDR3 runs 15 residues. The chain's CDR3 is CASSYLRDTTDTQYF. The CDR3 DNA reads TGTGCCAGCAGTTACTTGAGGGACACTACAGATACGCAGTATTTT.

The V gene is TRBV6-5, the J gene TRBJ2-7, with D perhaps TRBD2 (5 bases). The CDR3 contains 15 residues. V was cut by 7 bases and J by 1 base, with 17 bases left in between. Germline lookup yields CDR1 MNHEY and CDR2 SVGAGI. The CDR3 coding sequence is TGTGCCAGCACTTCTAGGGAGACATCTTCCTACGAGCAGTACTTC. It specifies CASTSRETSSYEQYF.

DNA of the CDR3: TGTGCCAGCTCTGGGAACCAGGGAAACGCTGAAGCTTTCTTT. It yields the protein CASSGNQGNAEAFF. J is TRBJ1-1 and V is TRBV6-5; D possibly corresponds to TRBD1 (5 bases). The ends were cut back, 8 bases at V and 6 bases at J, with 19 bases in the middle. Germline values: CDR1 MNHEY, CDR2 SVGAGI. The CDR3 is 14 amino acids.

This clonotype has a handful of counts. This sequence joins TRBV2 and TRBJ2-7; 9 bases are shared with TRBD2. Trimming removed 0 bases from V and 1 base from J; junction bases left unmatched: 4. Germline CDR1 SNHLY, CDR2 FYNNEI. This CDR3 has 16 residues. The CDR3 nucleotides are TGTGCCAGCAGTGAAGCCGGGACTAGCTTATCCTACGAGCAGTACTTC. Translated: CASSEAGTSLSYEQYF.

The rearrangement joins TRBV7-2 to TRBJ1-2; D is undetermined. The CDR3 spans 16 residues. The germline gives CDR1 SGHTA, CDR2 FQGNSA. V gave up 2 bases and J gave up 7 bases, with 20 bases separating them. The CDR3 nucleotides read TGTGCCAGCAGCTTACAAAGTGGACCCCCACGCTCTGGCTACACCTTC. Encoded protein: CASSLQSGPPRSGYTF.

Remarks on this clonotype: A much larger clone lies one base from this, so it may be a read error. This chain uses TRBV10-3 with TRBJ2-1; 7 nucleotides line up with TRBD1. The CDR3 runs to 13 residues. With V trimmed by 6 bases and J by 6 bases, 5 bases remained unmatched. CDR1 ENHRY and CDR2 SYGVKD come from the germline V gene. This chain's CDR3 is CAISKPGGNEQFF. For the CDR3, the DNA is TGTGCCATCAGCAAACCAGGGGGCAATGAGCAGTTCTTC.

This clonotype appeared a few times. The V gene is TRBV4-2, the J gene TRBJ1-6, with D uncertain. V was clipped by 2 bases and J by 4 bases, with 12 bases between them. The CDR3 contains 16 residues. Germline-derived CDR1 and CDR2 are LGHNA and YNFKEQ. The CDR3 loop is CASSQSGEVYNSPLHF. CDR3 nucleotides: TGTGCCAGCAGCCAAAGCGGGGAGGTTTATAATTCACCCCTCCACTTT.

A single count supports this clonotype. Since a much larger clone is just one base distant, this may be a read error. The rearrangement uses TRBV10-3 and TRBJ1-2, with no clear D. V was clipped by 7 bases and J by 4 bases, with 10 bases between them. This CDR3 has 12 residues. Germline lookup yields CDR1 ENHRY and CDR2 SYGVKD. The CDR3 DNA reads as TGTGCCATCAATCTCCCGGGCTATGGCTACACCTTC. Translated, it gives CAINLPGYGYTF.

A few counts support this clonotype. The chain has TRBV7-9 and TRBJ1-1; weak D call: TRBD1 (5 bases). Germline V gene data show CDR1 as SEHNR and CDR2 as FQNEAQ (reference sequence). This CDR3 spans 15 amino acids. Trimming stripped 1 base from V and 2 bases from J, with 11 bases between. CDR3 sequence (DNA): TGTGCCAGCAGCTTAGATGGGACTGCAAACACTGAAGCTTTCTTT. This gives the protein CASSLDGTANTEAFF.

This chain links TRBV30 with TRBJ1-6; possibly TRBD1 for D (5 bases). The CDR3 loop spans 14 amino acids. V was pared by 2 bases and J by 9 bases, with 14 bases between. The germline V gene has CDR1 GTSNPN and CDR2 SVGIG (reference sequence). The CDR3 nucleotides are TGTGCCTGGAGTCTGGGGCAGCGGTTTTCACCCCTCCACTTT. Translation: CAWSLGQRFSPLHF. Full variable domain (missing parts from reference TRBV30 and TRBJ1-6): SQTIHQWPATLVQPVGSPLSLECTVEGTSNPNLYWYRQAAGRGLQLLFYSVGIGQISSEVPQNLSASRPQDRQFILSSKKLLLSDSGFYLCAWSLGQRFSPLHFGNGTRLTVT.

The V gene is TRBV11-2, the J gene TRBJ2-5; 11 bases line up with TRBD2. The V segment lost 2 bases and the J segment 1 base; nucleotides outside the gene matches: 6. The CDR3 spans 17 residues. Looked up from germline, CDR1 is SGHAT and CDR2 is FQNNGV. The CDR3 nucleotides read TGTGCCAGCAGCTTATACGGGACTAGCGGTCCCCAAGAGACCCAGTACTTC. Translated, it gives CASSLYGTSGPQETQYF.

The chain carries TRBV27 and TRBJ2-5; 10 nucleotides agree with TRBD1. Germline values: CDR1 MNHEY, CDR2 SMNVEV (reference sequence). The CDR3 length is 15 residues. Trimming at V came to 5 bases and at J to 4 bases, leaving 7 bases not matched to a gene. CDR3 residues: CASSPRTGGRETQYF. In nucleotides, the CDR3 is TGTGCCAGCAGTCCACGGACAGGGGGTCGAGAGACCCAGTACTTC.

The V and J genes are TRBV29-1 and TRBJ1-2, with D maybe TRBD1 (6 bases). Germline lookup yields CDR1 SQVTM and CDR2 ANQGSEA. CDR3 length equals 14 residues. Trimming cost V 6 bases and J 3 bases, with 17 bases left between them. CDR3 sequence (DNA): TGCAGCGTCGACACAGGGTTAAATTACTATGGCTACACCTTC. It is translated as CSVDTGLNYYGYTF.

The chain employs TRBV4-3 and TRBJ2-7; 7 bases are shared with TRBD1. This CDR3 has 15 residues. Germline lookup yields CDR1 LGHNA and CDR2 YSLEER. The junction had 5 bases not matched to a gene; V was cut back by 1 base and J by 2 bases. Written as DNA, the CDR3 is TGCGCCAGCAGCCAAGCTTCCGGGACAGCCTACGAGCAGTACTTC. This codes for CASSQASGTAYEQYF.

The chain combines TRBV29-1 with TRBJ2-1; 11 positions match TRBD2. The ends lost 4 bases at V and 5 bases at J; junction bases unmatched: 4. The CDR3 is 14 amino acids. Germline assignment: CDR1 SQVTM and CDR2 ANQGSEA. In DNA form, the CDR3 reads TGCAGCGTTGCGTCGACTAGCGGGGACAATGAGCAGTTCTTC. Residues: CSVASTSGDNEQFF.

This clonotype was picked up one time. This chain joins TRBV7-2 and TRBJ2-2, with TRBD1 as a possible D gene (6 bases). This CDR3 has 13 residues. Germline V CDR1 and CDR2: SGHTA, FQGNSA. Trimming removed 4 bases from V and 7 bases from J, with 10 bases in between. CDR3 protein: CASSWTVGGELFF. DNA of the CDR3: TGTGCCAGCAGCTGGACAGTTGGCGGGGAGCTGTTTTTT.

The chain couples TRBV5-1 to TRBJ1-5; D possibly corresponds to TRBD1 (5 bases). The CDR3 is 14 amino acids. From germline, CDR1 is SGHRS and CDR2 YFSETQ. Trimming took 3 bases from V and 8 from J, leaving 15 bases between them. The CDR3 region has the DNA TGCGCCAGCAGCTCAACAGGATCGGGGGAGCCCCAGCATTTT. This sequence encodes CASSSTGSGEPQHF.

J is TRBJ2-1 and V is TRBV12-3 or TRBV12-4; 8 nucleotides line up with TRBD1. V lost 4 bases and J lost 0; bases outside the gene matches: 8. CDR3 length equals 17 residues. This CDR3 reads CASSSGTGDPSYNEQFF. Here the CDR3 DNA reads TGTGCCAGCAGTTCTGGGACAGGAGACCCCTCCTACAATGAGCAGTTCTTC.

The rearrangement uses TRBV4-1 and TRBJ2-4; 8 positions agree with TRBD2. The CDR3 totals 17 residues. V lost 0 bases to trimming and J lost 13 bases; unmatched junction nucleotides: 17. From germline, CDR1 is MGHRA and CDR2 YSYEKL. In DNA form, the CDR3 reads TGCGCCAGCAGCCAAGATTTAGCGGGGCTACCCTACAATGAGCAGTACTTC. Translated, it gives CASSQDLAGLPYNEQYF.

The rearrangement links TRBV7-2 to TRBJ2-7; the D gene is possibly TRBD1 (5 bases). Trimming shortened V by 1 base and J by 3 bases, and 10 bases separated the two germline ends. The germline V gene encodes CDR1 SGHTA and CDR2 FQGNSA. The CDR3 extends over 14 amino acids. The CDR3 region has the DNA TGTGCCAGCAGCTTAGTCACAGGAATCTACGAGCAGTACTTC. Amino acid sequence: CASSLVTGIYEQYF.

This chain uses TRBV27 with TRBJ1-1, with D unresolved. Germline V gene sequence: CDR1 MNHEY, CDR2 SMNVEV (reference sequence). Trimming removed 5 bases from V and 1 base from J, with 11 bases in between. CDR3 length equals 14 residues. The CDR3 region has the DNA TGTGCCAGCAGTCAGACCACTAAGAACACTGAAGCTTTCTTT. This codes for CASSQTTKNTEAFF.